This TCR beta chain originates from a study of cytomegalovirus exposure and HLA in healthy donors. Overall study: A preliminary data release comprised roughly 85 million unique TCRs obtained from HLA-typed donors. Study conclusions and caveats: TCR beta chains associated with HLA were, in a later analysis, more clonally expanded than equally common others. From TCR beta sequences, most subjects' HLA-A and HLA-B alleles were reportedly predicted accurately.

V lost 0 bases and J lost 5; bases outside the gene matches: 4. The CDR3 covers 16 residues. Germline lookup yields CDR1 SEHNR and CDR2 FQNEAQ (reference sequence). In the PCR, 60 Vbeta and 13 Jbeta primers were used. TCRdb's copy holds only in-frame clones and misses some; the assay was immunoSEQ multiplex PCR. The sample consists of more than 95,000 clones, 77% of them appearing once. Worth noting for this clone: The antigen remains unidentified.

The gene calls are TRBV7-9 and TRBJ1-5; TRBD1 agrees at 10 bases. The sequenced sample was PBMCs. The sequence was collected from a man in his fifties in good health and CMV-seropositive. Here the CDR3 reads CASSLAGQGPDQPQHF. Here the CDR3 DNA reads TGTGCCAGCAGCTTAGCGGGACAGGGGCCCGATCAGCCCCAGCATTTT.